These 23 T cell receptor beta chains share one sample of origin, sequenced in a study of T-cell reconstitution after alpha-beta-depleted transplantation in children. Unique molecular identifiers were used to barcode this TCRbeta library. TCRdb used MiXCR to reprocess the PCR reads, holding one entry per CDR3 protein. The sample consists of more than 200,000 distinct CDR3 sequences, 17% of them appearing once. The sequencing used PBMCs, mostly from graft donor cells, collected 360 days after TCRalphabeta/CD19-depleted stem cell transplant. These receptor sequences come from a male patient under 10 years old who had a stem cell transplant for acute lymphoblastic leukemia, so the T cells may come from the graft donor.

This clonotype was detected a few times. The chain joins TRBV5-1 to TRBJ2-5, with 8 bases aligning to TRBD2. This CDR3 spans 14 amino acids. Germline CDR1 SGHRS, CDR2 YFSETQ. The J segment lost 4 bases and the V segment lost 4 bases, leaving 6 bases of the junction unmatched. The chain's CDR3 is CASSPGGAGETQYF. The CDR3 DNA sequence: TGCGCCAGCAGCCCGGGGGGGGCTGGAGAGACCCAGTACTTC.

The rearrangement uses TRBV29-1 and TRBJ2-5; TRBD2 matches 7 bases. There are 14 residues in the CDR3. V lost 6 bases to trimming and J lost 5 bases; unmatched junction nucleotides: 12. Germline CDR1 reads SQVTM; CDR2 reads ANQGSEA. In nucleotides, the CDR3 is TGCAGCGTATCATCTGCAGGGAGGGAGGAGACCCAGTACTTC. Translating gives CSVSSAGREETQYF.

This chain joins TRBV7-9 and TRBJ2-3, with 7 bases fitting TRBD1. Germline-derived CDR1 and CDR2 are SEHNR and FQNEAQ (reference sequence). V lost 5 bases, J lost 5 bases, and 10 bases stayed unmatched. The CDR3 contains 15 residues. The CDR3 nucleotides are TGTGCCAGCAGCCTTTACAGGGGAAGGCAAGATACGCAGTATTTT. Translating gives CASSLYRGRQDTQYF. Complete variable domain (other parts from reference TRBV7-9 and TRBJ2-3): DTGVSQNPRHKITKRGQNVTFRCDPISEHNRLYWYRQTLGQGPEFLTYFQNEAQLEKSRLLSDRFSAERPKGSFSTLEIQRTEQGDSAMYLCASSLYRGRQDTQYFGPGTRLTVL.

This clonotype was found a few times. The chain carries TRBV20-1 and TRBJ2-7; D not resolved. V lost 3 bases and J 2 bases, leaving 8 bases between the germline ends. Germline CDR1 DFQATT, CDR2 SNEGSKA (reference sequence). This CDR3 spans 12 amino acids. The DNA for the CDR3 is TGCAGTGCTAGGAGGTCCGCCTACGAGCAGTACTTC. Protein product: CSARRSAYEQYF.

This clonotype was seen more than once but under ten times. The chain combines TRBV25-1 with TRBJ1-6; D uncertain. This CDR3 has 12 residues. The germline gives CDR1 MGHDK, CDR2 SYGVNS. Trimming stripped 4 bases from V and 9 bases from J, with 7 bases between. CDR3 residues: CASSGWLSPLHF. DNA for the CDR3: TGTGCCAGCAGTGGTTGGCTTTCACCCCTCCACTTT.

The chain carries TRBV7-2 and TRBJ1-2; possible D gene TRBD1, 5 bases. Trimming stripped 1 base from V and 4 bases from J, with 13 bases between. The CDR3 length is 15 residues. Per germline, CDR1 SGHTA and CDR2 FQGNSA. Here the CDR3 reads CASSLEGMGSYGYTF. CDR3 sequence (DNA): TGTGCCAGCAGCTTAGAGGGGATGGGGAGCTATGGCTACACCTTC.

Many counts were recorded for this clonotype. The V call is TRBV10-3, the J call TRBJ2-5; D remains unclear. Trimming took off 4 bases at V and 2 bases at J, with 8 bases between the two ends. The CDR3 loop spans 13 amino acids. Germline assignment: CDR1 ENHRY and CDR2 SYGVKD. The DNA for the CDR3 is TGTGCCATCAGTGGGACGGAACAAGAGACCCAGTACTTC. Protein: CAISGTEQETQYF.

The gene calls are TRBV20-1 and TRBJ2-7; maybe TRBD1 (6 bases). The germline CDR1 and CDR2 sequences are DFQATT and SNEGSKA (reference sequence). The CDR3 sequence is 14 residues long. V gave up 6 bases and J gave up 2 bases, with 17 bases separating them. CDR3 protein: CSAALGDNPYEQYF. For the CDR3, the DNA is TGCAGTGCCGCCCTTGGGGACAATCCCTACGAGCAGTACTTC.

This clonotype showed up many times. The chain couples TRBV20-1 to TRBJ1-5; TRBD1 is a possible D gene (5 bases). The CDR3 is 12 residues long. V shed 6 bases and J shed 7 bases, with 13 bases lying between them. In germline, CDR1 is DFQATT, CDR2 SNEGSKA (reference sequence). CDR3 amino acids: CSARRGLQPQHF. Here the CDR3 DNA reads TGCAGTGCCCGTAGGGGTTTGCAGCCCCAGCATTTT.

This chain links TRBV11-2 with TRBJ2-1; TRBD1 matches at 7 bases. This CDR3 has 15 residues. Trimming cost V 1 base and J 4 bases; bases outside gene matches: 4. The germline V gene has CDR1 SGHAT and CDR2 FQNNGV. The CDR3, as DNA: TGTGCCAGCAGCTTAGCAGGGACAGAGTACAATGAGCAGTTCTTC. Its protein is CASSLAGTEYNEQFF.

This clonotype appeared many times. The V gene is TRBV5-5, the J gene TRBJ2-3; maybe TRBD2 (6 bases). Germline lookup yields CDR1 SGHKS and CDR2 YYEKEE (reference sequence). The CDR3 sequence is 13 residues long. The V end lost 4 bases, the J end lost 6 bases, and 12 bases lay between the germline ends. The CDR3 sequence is CASSRTGVDTQYF. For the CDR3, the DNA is TGTGCCAGCAGCCGGACGGGAGTGGATACGCAGTATTTT.

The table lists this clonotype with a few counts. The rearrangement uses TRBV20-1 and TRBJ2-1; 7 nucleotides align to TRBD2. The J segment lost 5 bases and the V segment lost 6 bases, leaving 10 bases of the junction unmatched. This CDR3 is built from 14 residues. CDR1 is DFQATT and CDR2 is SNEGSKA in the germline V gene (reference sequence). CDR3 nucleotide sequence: TGCAGTGCGACTATAGCGGGCTTAAACAATGAGCAGTTCTTC. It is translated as CSATIAGLNNEQFF.

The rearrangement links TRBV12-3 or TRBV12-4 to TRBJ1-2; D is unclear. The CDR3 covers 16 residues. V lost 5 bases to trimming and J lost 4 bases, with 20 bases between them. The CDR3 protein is CASSIAHRALGYGYTF. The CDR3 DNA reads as TGTGCCAGCAGTATCGCCCACCGGGCCTTGGGCTATGGCTACACCTTC.

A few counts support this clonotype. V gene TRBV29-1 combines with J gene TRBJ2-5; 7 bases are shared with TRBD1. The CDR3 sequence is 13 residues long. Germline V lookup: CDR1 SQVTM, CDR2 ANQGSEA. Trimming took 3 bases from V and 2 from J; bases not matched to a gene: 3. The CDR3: CSVDYRGQETQYF. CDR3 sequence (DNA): TGCAGCGTTGATTACAGGGGTCAAGAGACCCAGTACTTC.

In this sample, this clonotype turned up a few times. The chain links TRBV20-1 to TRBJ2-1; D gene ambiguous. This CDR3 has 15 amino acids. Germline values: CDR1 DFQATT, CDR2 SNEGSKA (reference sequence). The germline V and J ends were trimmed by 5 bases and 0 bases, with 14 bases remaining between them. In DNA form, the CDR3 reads TGCAGTGCTTCGGGTCTCTCGAGCTCCTACAATGAGCAGTTCTTC. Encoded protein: CSASGLSSSYNEQFF.

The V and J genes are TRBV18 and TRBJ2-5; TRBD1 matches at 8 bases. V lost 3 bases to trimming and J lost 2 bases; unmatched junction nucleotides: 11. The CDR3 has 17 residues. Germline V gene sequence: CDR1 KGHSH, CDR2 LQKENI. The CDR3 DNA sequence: TGTGCCAGCTCACCCCGAGGACAGGGTCCATGGCAAGAGACCCAGTACTTC. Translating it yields CASSPRGQGPWQETQYF. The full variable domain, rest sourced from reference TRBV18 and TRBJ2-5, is NAGVMQNPRHLVRRRGQEARLRCSPMKGHSHVYWYRQLPEEGLKFMVYLQKENIIDESGMPKERFSAEFPKEGPSILRIQQVVRGDSAAYFCASSPRGQGPWQETQYFGPGTRLLVL.

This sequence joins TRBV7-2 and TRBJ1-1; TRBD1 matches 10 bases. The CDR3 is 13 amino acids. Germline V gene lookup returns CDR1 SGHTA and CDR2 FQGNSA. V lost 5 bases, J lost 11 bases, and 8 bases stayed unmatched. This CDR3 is CASSPGQGLLAFF. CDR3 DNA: TGTGCCAGCAGCCCGGGACAGGGGCTTCTGGCTTTCTTT.

CDR3 in amino acids: CASSYGGAGTEAFF. CDR3 in DNA: TGTGCCAGCAGTTACGGGGGGGCTGGCACTGAAGCTTTCTTT. This chain joins TRBV6-5 and TRBJ1-1; D might be TRBD1 (6 bases). The CDR3 covers 14 residues. The germline V gene encodes CDR1 MNHEY and CDR2 SVGAGI. Trimming removed 2 bases from V and 4 bases from J, with 11 bases in between.

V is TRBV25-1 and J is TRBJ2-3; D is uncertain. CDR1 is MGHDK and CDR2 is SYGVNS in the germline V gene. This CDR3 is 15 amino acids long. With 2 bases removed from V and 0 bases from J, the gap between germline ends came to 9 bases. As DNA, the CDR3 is TGTGCCAGCAGTGAAGCTCGGGCCAGCACAGATACGCAGTATTTT. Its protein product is CASSEARASTDTQYF.

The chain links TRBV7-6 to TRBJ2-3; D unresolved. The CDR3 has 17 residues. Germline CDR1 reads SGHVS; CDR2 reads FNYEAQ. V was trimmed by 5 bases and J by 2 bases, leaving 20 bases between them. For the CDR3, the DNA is TGTGCCAGCAGCCTGCCAGGATCCCTGATCAACACAGATACGCAGTATTTT. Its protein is CASSLPGSLINTDTQYF.

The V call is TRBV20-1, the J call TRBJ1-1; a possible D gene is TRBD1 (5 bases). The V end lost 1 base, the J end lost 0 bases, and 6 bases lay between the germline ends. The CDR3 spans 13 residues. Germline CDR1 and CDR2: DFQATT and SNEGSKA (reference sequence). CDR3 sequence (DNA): TGCAGTGCTAGAGTAGGGGTGAACACTGAAGCTTTCTTT. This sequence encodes CSARVGVNTEAFF.

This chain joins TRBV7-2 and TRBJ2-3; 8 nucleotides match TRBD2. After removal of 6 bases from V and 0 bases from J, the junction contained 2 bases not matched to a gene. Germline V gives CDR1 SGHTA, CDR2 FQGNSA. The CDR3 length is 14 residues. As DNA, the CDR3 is TGTGCCAGCAGTCGCGGGGGGAGCACAGATACGCAGTATTTT. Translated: CASSRGGSTDTQYF. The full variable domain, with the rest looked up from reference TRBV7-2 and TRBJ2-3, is GAGVSQSPSNKVTEKGKDVELRCDPISGHTALYWYRQSLGQGLEFLIYFQGNSAPDKSGLPSDRFSAERTGGSVSTLTIQRTQQEDSAVYLCASSRGGSTDTQYFGPGTRLTVL.

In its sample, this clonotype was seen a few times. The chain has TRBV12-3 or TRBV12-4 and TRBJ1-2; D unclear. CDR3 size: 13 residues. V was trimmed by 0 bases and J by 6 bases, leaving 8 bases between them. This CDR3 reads CASSLAWRDGYTF. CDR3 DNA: TGTGCCAGCAGTTTAGCTTGGAGGGATGGCTACACCTTC.